These 17 T cell receptor beta chains share one sample of origin, sequenced in a study of cytomegalovirus exposure and HLA in healthy donors listed by TCRdb under 2017. The protocol used for the library was the immunoSEQ multiplex PCR assay. Here the immuneACCESS table is served through TCRdb, limited to in-frame sequences with V and J called. Missing clones are a known gap in these copies; in checked studies unresolved V genes cover under half, and the rest lacks a known reason. The sample data list over 150,000 clones, and about 90% of these were observed just once. The leading ten clones occupy roughly 3% of the sample. The sequencing sample was made of PBMCs. Every receptor here comes from a woman younger than 35 in good health and CMV-seropositive.

V usage is TRBV4-2 and J usage is TRBJ2-1, with a possible D match to TRBD2 (6 bases). V was cut by 0 bases and J by 7 bases, with 19 bases left in between. Germline values: CDR1 LGHNA, CDR2 YNFKEQ. The CDR3 covers 17 residues. CDR3 nucleotide sequence: TGTGCCAGCAGCCAAGAGGGCGGTCTGGGACTCCTAAATGAGCAGTTCTTC. Translated: CASSQEGGLGLLNEQFF.

This sequence joins TRBV4-1 and TRBJ1-5; 10 bases agree with TRBD1. J gave up 6 bases and V 4 bases, and 12 bases lay outside the gene matches. Germline CDR1 MGHRA, CDR2 YSYEKL. The CDR3 runs to 17 residues. In nucleotides, the CDR3 is TGCGCCAGCAGCCGGACGGGGACAGGGGAAGGGGGTCAGCCCCAGCATTTT. This sequence encodes CASSRTGTGEGGQPQHF.

The chain is built from TRBV6-1 and TRBJ2-1, with 13 bases fitting TRBD2. V lost 4 bases and J lost 6; bases outside the gene matches: 6. Germline CDR1 is MNHNS and CDR2 is SASEGT. The CDR3 contains 16 residues. For the CDR3, the DNA is TGTGCCAGCAGTGGGACTAGCGGGGGCCTTCGCAATGAGCAGTTCTTC. Protein product: CASSGTSGGLRNEQFF.

In its sample, this clone was seen a few times. The chain employs TRBV7-2 and TRBJ2-7, with 8 bases aligning to TRBD1. This CDR3 is built from 14 residues. Germline lookup yields CDR1 SGHTA and CDR2 FQGNSA. The V segment lost 5 bases and the J segment 7 bases; nucleotides outside the gene matches: 10. The chain's CDR3 is CASSRDRTRGEQYF. CDR3 DNA sequence: TGTGCCAGCAGCCGGGACAGGACTCGGGGAGAGCAGTACTTC.

This clone was detected only once. The chain recombines TRBV5-3 with TRBJ1-2, with D possibly matching TRBD1 (6 bases). TRBV5-3 is marked as an open reading frame, function uncertain. This CDR3 comprises 14 residues. The ends were cut back, 4 bases at V and 1 base at J, with 11 bases in the middle. The CDR3 DNA follows: TGTGCCAGAAGCGCCCACAGGGTTAACTATGGCTACACCTTC. Its translation is CARSAHRVNYGYTF.

The rearrangement links TRBV6-6 to TRBJ2-5; 9 nucleotides agree with TRBD1. The germline V gene has CDR1 MNHNY and CDR2 SVGAGI (reference sequence). With V trimmed by 7 bases and J by 5 bases, 8 bases remained unmatched. The CDR3 extends over 14 amino acids. Here the CDR3 reads CASIRGQGGETQYF. CDR3 sequence (DNA): TGTGCCAGCATTAGGGGACAGGGAGGCGAGACCCAGTACTTC.

The V and J genes are TRBV11-2 and TRBJ2-4; a possible D gene is TRBD2 (5 bases). V lost 5 bases and J 0 bases, leaving 11 bases between the germline ends. Germline CDR1 is SGHAT and CDR2 is FQNNGV. The CDR3 contains 15 residues. CDR3 in DNA: TGTGCCAGCAGCGCAGGACTGCTAGCCAAAAACATTCAGTACTTC. This translates into CASSAGLLAKNIQYF.

The chain employs TRBV7-8 and TRBJ2-1; tentative D call: TRBD1 (5 bases). Looked up from germline, CDR1 is SGHVS and CDR2 is FQNEAQ. V was clipped by 1 base and J by 2 bases, with 6 bases between them. The CDR3 sequence is 14 residues long. CDR3 bases: TGTGCCAGCAGCTTAGGGGGCACCTACAATGAGCAGTTCTTC. This sequence encodes CASSLGGTYNEQFF.

The chain uses TRBV5-1 and TRBJ2-3, with a weak D call TRBD2 (5 bases). This CDR3 spans 15 amino acids. Per germline, CDR1 SGHRS and CDR2 YFSETQ. Trimming removed 3 bases from V and 5 bases from J, with 16 bases in between. The CDR3 nucleotides are TGCGCCAGCAGCTCCCAAGGCTTCAGCGGAGATACGCAGTATTTT. Amino acid sequence: CASSSQGFSGDTQYF.

The chain is built from TRBV19 and TRBJ2-1; TRBD1 matches at 7 bases. With V trimmed by 7 bases and J by 5 bases, 11 bases remained unmatched. Looked up from germline, CDR1 is LNHDA and CDR2 is SQIVND (reference sequence). This CDR3 has 15 residues. CDR3: CASTPWGTADNEQFF. The CDR3, as DNA: TGTGCCAGTACCCCATGGGGGACAGCCGACAATGAGCAGTTCTTC.

V is TRBV18 and J is TRBJ1-4; 9 nucleotides match TRBD1. Germline V gene data show CDR1 as KGHSH and CDR2 as LQKENI. V lost 2 bases to trimming and J lost 4 bases; unmatched junction nucleotides: 2. This CDR3 is built from 15 residues. The CDR3 DNA is TGTGCCAGCTCACCAGGACAGGGGATTAATGAAAAACTGTTTTTT. Its protein is CASSPGQGINEKLFF.

V usage is TRBV5-6 and J usage is TRBJ2-6; a weak D match, TRBD2 (5 bases). Between the trimmed V and J ends, which lost 0 bases and 4 bases, there was a span of 14 bases. This CDR3 spans 17 amino acids. Germline V gene data show CDR1 as SGHDT and CDR2 as YYEEEE. Here the CDR3 reads CASSLGGLATGANVLTF. The CDR3 bases are TGTGCCAGCAGCTTGGGAGGGTTGGCGACGGGGGCCAACGTCCTGACTTTC. Full variable domain (rest looked up from reference TRBV5-6 and TRBJ2-6): DAGVTQSPTHLIKTRGQQVTLRCSPKSGHDTVSWYQQALGQGPQFIFQYYEEEERQRGNFPDRFSGHQFPNYSSELNVNALLLGDSALYLCASSLGGLATGANVLTFGAGSRLTVL.

The chain recombines TRBV29-1 with TRBJ1-3; perhaps TRBD1 as D (5 bases). This CDR3 contains 16 residues. Trimming left V 0 bases short and J 0 bases short, with 12 bases between. CDR1 is SQVTM, CDR2 ANQGSEA, per germline. CDR3 loop: CSVEDPRGVSGNTIYF. The CDR3, as DNA: TGCAGCGTTGAAGATCCCCGGGGGGTCTCTGGAAACACCATATATTTT.

The V and J genes are TRBV6-5 and TRBJ2-3; 12 positions match TRBD1. This CDR3 is built from 16 residues. The J segment lost 6 bases and the V segment lost 2 bases, leaving 6 bases of the junction unmatched. From germline, CDR1 is MNHEY and CDR2 SVGAGI. The CDR3 region has the DNA TGTGCCAGCAGTTACGGGACAGGGGGCCTAGGGGATACGCAGTATTTT. It specifies CASSYGTGGLGDTQYF.

This clone was detected only once. The CDR3 spells CASSMRGGGLTPDTQYF. The CDR3 DNA is TGTGCCAGCAGCATGAGAGGAGGGGGACTAACCCCAGATACGCAGTATTTT. V usage is TRBV7-3 and J usage is TRBJ2-3; tentative D call: TRBD2 (7 bases). Between the trimmed V and J ends, which lost 5 bases and 4 bases, there was a span of 22 bases. The CDR3 extends over 17 amino acids. Germline lookup yields CDR1 SGHTA and CDR2 FQGTGA.

The genes are TRBV7-8 and TRBJ1-3; TRBD1 matches 9 bases. Trimming at V came to 1 base and at J to 2 bases, leaving 6 bases not matched to a gene. The CDR3 covers 17 residues. Per the germline V gene, CDR1 is SGHVS and CDR2 is FQNEAQ. The CDR3 sequence is CASSLGPDRGPGNTIYF. CDR3 nucleotide sequence: TGTGCCAGCAGCTTAGGACCGGACAGGGGACCTGGAAACACCATATATTTT.

The chain combines TRBV2 with TRBJ1-4, with 7 bases aligning to TRBD1. Germline trimming cut 2 bases from V and 5 bases from J; bases unmatched to any gene: 8. CDR1 and CDR2 from the germline V gene are SNHLY and FYNNEI. CDR3 size: 16 residues. Written as DNA, the CDR3 is TGTGCCAGCAGTGAAAGTGGGACAGCTTTAAATGAAAAACTGTTTTTT. Protein product: CASSESGTALNEKLFF.